This TCR beta chain is from a study of beta chain features in type 1 diabetes. Expressed TCRB transcripts got sequenced, as all isolated RNA was reverse transcribed. Sequencing used immunoSEQ multiplex PCR; TCRdb keeps in-frame clones, though not all of them. The table records under 450,000 clones, approximately 15% of them present only once. Points from the study as a whole: Across all four CD4+ subsets, people with type 1 diabetes showed modestly shorter TCRB CDR3s. When VDJ junctions were examined, type 1 diabetes patients showed fewer insertions and more deletions. Whether HLA type affects TCRB rearrangement stayed undetermined in the present work.

The V end was cut by 2 bases, the J end by 1 base, with 8 bases between. This CDR3 contains 14 residues. Germline V gene sequence: CDR1 SGDLS, CDR2 YYNGEE. In this sample, this clone turned up a few times. What it binds is not known. The chain recombines TRBV9 with TRBJ2-3; the D is unclear. Specimen: naive CD4+ T cells from blood. The TCR comes from a man aged 30-40 years in good health. CDR3 in amino acids: CASSVRVGTDTQYF. The CDR3 DNA reads as TGTGCCAGCAGCGTCAGAGTCGGCACAGATACGCAGTATTTT.